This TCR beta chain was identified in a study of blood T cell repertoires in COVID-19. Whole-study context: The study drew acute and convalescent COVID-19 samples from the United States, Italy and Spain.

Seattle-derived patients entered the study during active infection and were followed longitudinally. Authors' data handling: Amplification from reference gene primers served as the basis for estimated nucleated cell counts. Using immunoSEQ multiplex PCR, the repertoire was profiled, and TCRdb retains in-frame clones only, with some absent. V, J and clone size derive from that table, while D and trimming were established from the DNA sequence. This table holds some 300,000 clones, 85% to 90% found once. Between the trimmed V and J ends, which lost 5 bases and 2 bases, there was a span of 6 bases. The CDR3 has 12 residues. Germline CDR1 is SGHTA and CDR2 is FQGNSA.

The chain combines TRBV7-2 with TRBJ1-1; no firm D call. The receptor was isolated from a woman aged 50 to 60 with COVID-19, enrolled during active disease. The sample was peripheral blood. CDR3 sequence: CASSLLNTEAFF. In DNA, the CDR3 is TGTGCCAGCAGCCTCTTAAACACTGAAGCTTTCTTT.